Presented here are 5 T cell receptor beta chains from one specimen sequenced in a study of blood T cell repertoires in COVID-19. The table came from immunoSEQ multiplex PCR; TCRdb's copy has only in-frame clones and leaves some out. This table has some 66,000 clones, more than 70% appearing once. What was sequenced was peripheral blood. The receptors stem from a man aged 45-65 years with active COVID-19.

The chain couples TRBV11-2 to TRBJ2-7; 8 bases match TRBD2. CDR1 SGHAT and CDR2 FQNNGV come from the germline V gene. V shed 4 bases, J shed 0 bases, and the junction held 2 bases outside the gene matches. The CDR3 extends over 14 amino acids. CDR3 coding DNA: TGTGCCAGCAGCTACAGCGGGGGCTCCTACGAGCAGTACTTC. This translates into CASSYSGGSYEQYF.

In this sample, this clone turned up once. The CDR3 loop is CASKPGTGETQYF. The CDR3, as DNA: TGTGCCAGCAAACCAGGGACAGGGGAGACCCAGTACTTC. The V call is TRBV2, the J call TRBJ2-5; 9 bases agree with TRBD1. With V trimmed by 7 bases and J by 5 bases, 5 bases remained unmatched. There are 13 residues in the CDR3. Germline CDR1 and CDR2: SNHLY and FYNNEI.

The V and J genes are TRBV7-6 and TRBJ2-7, with 7 bases lining up with TRBD1. Germline V gene data show CDR1 as SGHVS and CDR2 as FNYEAQ. The junction had 2 bases not matched to a gene; V was cut back by 3 bases and J by 0 bases. The CDR3 sequence is 14 residues long. The CDR3 is CASSLDRSSYEQYF. The CDR3 nucleotides are TGTGCCAGCAGCTTGGACAGGAGCTCCTACGAGCAGTACTTC.

The chain carries TRBV5-8 and TRBJ2-2; 9 bases align to TRBD1. Germline V gene data show CDR1 as SGHTS and CDR2 as YDEGEE. The J segment lost 5 bases and the V segment lost 5 bases, leaving 4 bases of the junction unmatched. CDR3 length: 14 residues. CDR3 sequence (DNA): TGTGCCAGCAGTGACAGGGGGAAAACCGGGGAGCTGTTTTTT. Amino acids: CASSDRGKTGELFF.

This chain connects TRBV6-5 to TRBJ1-1; D is unresolved. The CDR3 contains 13 residues. V lost 7 bases to trimming and J lost 6 bases, with 15 bases between them. Germline V gene data show CDR1 as MNHEY and CDR2 as SVGAGI. The CDR3 nucleotides are TGTGCCAGCACCGGGGATATTTGGGCTGAAGCTTTCTTT. Its protein is CASTGDIWAEAFF.